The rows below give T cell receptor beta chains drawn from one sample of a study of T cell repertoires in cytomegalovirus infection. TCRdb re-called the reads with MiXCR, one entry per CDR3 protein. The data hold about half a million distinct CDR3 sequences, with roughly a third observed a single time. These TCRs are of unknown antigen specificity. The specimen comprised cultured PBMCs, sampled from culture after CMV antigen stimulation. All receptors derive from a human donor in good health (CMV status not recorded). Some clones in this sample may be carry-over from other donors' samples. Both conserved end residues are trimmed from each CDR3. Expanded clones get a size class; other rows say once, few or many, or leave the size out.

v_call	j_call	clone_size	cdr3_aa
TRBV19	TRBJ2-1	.	ASHSGEGNYNEQF
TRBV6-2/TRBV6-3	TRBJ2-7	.	ASRDGTGGKYEQY
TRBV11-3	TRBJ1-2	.	ASSRAGTGRRNYGYT
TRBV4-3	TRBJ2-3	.	ASSQQEGTDTQY
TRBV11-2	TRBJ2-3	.	ASSFYGTSGSTSTDTQY
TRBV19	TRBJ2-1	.	ASSMVTSGRDNEQF
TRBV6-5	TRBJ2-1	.	ASSKRTGAGNEQF
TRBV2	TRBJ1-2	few	ASSAGAGGYT
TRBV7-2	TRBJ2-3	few	ASSLRRPGLGDTQY
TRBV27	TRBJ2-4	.	ASRALEPYLAKNIQY
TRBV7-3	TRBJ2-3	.	ASSSVSDRFTDTQY
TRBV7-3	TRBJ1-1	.	ASSLTPQAEAF
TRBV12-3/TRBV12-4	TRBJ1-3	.	ASSSLTQRANGNTIY
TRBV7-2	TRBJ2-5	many	ASRDRGAVQETQY
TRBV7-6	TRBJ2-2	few	ASSLADTGELF
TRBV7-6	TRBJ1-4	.	ASSAQTGNEKLF
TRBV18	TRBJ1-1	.	ASSPLDGSNTEAF
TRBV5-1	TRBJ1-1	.	ASSLDLTGNTEAF
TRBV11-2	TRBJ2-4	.	ASSLIGGKGKNIQY
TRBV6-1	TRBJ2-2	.	ASSEWGVGELF
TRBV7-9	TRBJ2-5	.	ASSPLKWGEQETQY
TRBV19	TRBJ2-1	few	ASSTPPSGRFNEQF
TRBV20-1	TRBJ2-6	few	SAIRGRGANVLT
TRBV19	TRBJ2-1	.	ASTSSGASSYNEQF
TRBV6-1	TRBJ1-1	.	ASSGWGLGTEAF
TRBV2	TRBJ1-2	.	ASRGMGGVNGYT
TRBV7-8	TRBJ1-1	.	ASSFYTGVNTEAF
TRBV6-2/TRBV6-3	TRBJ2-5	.	ASSYTTSGSPETQY
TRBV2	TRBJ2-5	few	ASRGLAAETQY
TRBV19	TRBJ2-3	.	ATSGPGTDTQY
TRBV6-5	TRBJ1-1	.	ASSYFVSRGMNTEAY
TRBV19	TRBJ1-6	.	ASSIGTGTNSPLH
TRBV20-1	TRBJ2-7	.	SAGGLAESSYEQY